A selection of T cell receptor beta chains follows, all from one sample in a study of cytomegalovirus exposure and HLA in healthy donors. TCRdb keeps only in-frame clones here, not all; method: immunoSEQ multiplex PCR. This sample carries 150,000 or so clones, 84% of them seen once, and the ten largest clones take about 0.39%. The sequenced sample consisted of PBMCs. The receptors derive from a boy between 2 and 10 years old in good health and CMV-seronegative. CDR3s include the opening cysteine and the closing phenylalanine or tryptophan. Fields, in order: D gene, clone size, V gene, J gene, CDR3 DNA, CDR3 protein. The D gene is left open where the match is weak. Size is stated for part of the rows, as once, few or many counts, or as a class when the clone is expanded.

TRBD2	.	TRBV4-2	TRBJ2-3	TGTGCCAGCAGCCAAGGAACTAGCGGGAGCACAGATACGCAGTATTTT	CASSQGTSGSTDTQYF
TRBD1	few	TRBV6-5	TRBJ2-2	TGTGCCAGCAGACCCGGGACAGCGAACACCGGGGAGCTGTTTTTT	CASRPGTANTGELFF
.	.	TRBV27	TRBJ2-1	TGTGCCAGCAGCCTGGAGGGAACCTACAATGAGCAGTTCTTC	CASSLEGTYNEQFF
.	.	TRBV18	TRBJ1-1	TGTGCCAGCTCACGCACCGGGACAAAGAACACTGAAGCTTTCTTT	CASSRTGTKNTEAFF
.	.	TRBV7-9	TRBJ1-2	TGTGCCAGCAGCCAAACATCCGGGACAACCTATGGCTACACCTTC	CASSQTSGTTYGYTF
.	.	TRBV5-1	TRBJ1-5	TGCGCCAGCAGCTTGAGGCCGGGGGAAAATCAGCCCCAGCATTTT	CASSLRPGENQPQHF
TRBD2	.	TRBV27	TRBJ2-7	TGTGCCAGCAGTCCGGGACACCAGAAACTAGCGGGAGGGCTTGGCGAGCAGTACTTC	CASSPGHQKLAGGLGEQYF
TRBD2	.	TRBV11-3	TRBJ2-1	TGTGCCAGCTGTCGCGGGAGATCTAACAATGATGAGCAGTTCTTC	CASCRGRSNNDEQFF
TRBD1	.	TRBV18	TRBJ1-5	TGTGCCAGCTCGACAGGGGCCGGAGGTCAGCCCCAGCATTTT	CASSTGAGGQPQHF
TRBD2	.	TRBV7-8	TRBJ2-1	TGTGCCAGCAGTTCACTGAGCGGGAGGGCGATTAATGAGCAGTTCTTC	CASSSLSGRAINEQFF
TRBD2	.	TRBV9	TRBJ2-1	TGTGCCAGCAGCGAAAGAACTAGCGGGAGAATGAATGAGCAGTTCTTC	CASSERTSGRMNEQFF
TRBD2	few	TRBV5-1	TRBJ2-1	TGCGCCAGCAGCTTTGGGACTAACACCCACAATGAGCAGTTCTTC	CASSFGTNTHNEQFF
TRBD2	few	TRBV7-7	TRBJ2-1	TGTGCCAGCAGCCCACGGACTAGCGGGAGGGCTGAGCAGTTCTTC	CASSPRTSGRAEQFF
.	.	TRBV28	TRBJ2-2	TGTGCCAGCAATAAGAACACCGGGGAGCTGTTTTTT	CASNKNTGELFF